The 22 T cell receptor beta chains below all came from one sample that was sequenced in a study of blood T cell repertoires in COVID-19. Produced via immunoSEQ multiplex PCR; TCRdb's table is partial and in-frame only. The sample gives about 220,000 clones, around 81% of which show up once; 3% to 3.5% is in the top ten. Sequencing input: peripheral blood. All receptors come from a woman in her twenties or thirties who had recovered from COVID-19.

The chain is built from TRBV18 and TRBJ2-1, with TRBD2 matching 14 bases. The ends lost 4 bases at V and 5 bases at J; junction bases unmatched: 1. Germline CDR1 is KGHSH and CDR2 is LQKENI. CDR3 length: 15 amino acids. This CDR3 is CASSQGLAGDNEQFF. The CDR3 DNA is TGTGCCAGCTCACAGGGACTAGCGGGAGACAATGAGCAGTTCTTC.

Note on this clone: The junction shows a germline mismatch at one end, possibly a read error. The chain has TRBV7-7 and TRBJ2-3; 7 bases line up with TRBD2. This CDR3 is 15 amino acids long. The germline CDR1 and CDR2 sequences are SSHAT and FNYEAQ (reference sequence). Here the CDR3 DNA reads TGTGCTAGCAGCTTAGTCGGGGGGACCGGGGATACGCAGTATTTT. This encodes CASSLVGGTGDTQYF. Combining the CDR3 with reference TRBV7-7 and TRBJ2-3 gives the whole variable domain GAGVSQSPRYKVTKRGQDVTLRCDPISSHATLYWYQQALGQGPEFLTYFNYEAQPDKSGLPSDRFSAERPEGSISTLTIQRTEQRDSAMYRCASSLVGGTGDTQYFGPGTRLTVL.

The J gene is TRBJ1-4, the V gene TRBV6-1; D ambiguous. Germline values: CDR1 MNHNS, CDR2 SASEGT. There are 15 residues in the CDR3. V lost 1 base to trimming and J lost 2 bases, with 8 bases between them. The CDR3 DNA sequence: TGTGCCAGCAGTGAAGTTGGAGTGACTAATGAAAAACTGTTTTTT. Its translation is CASSEVGVTNEKLFF.

This rearrangement joins TRBV15 to TRBJ1-3; D may be TRBD1 (5 bases). The CDR3 loop spans 15 amino acids. Germline CDR1 and CDR2: LNHNV and YYDKDF (reference sequence). V shed 5 bases and J shed 4 bases, with 15 bases lying between them. This chain's CDR3 is CATSLGGSLGNTIYF. As DNA, the CDR3 is TGTGCCACCAGCTTGGGGGGATCGCTCGGAAACACCATATATTTT.

This chain uses TRBV5-1 with TRBJ2-7, with TRBD2 matching over 10 bases. With 1 base clipped from V and 0 bases from J, the junction kept 4 bases outside the gene matches. The CDR3 contains 16 residues. CDR1 is SGHRS and CDR2 is YFSETQ in the germline V gene. CDR3 sequence: CASSLTSGDDSYEQYF. The DNA for the CDR3 is TGCGCCAGCAGCTTGACTAGCGGGGACGACTCCTACGAGCAGTACTTC.

V and J are TRBV5-1 and TRBJ2-3, with D perhaps TRBD2 (7 bases). Germline-derived CDR1 and CDR2 are SGHRS and YFSETQ. This CDR3 spans 16 amino acids. V lost 1 base, J lost 1 base, and 13 bases lay in between. CDR3 protein: CASSLSGGAGTDTQYF. The CDR3 DNA reads as TGCGCCAGCAGCTTGTCGGGGGGCGCCGGCACAGATACGCAGTATTTT.

This rearrangement joins TRBV27 to TRBJ1-5; D uncertain. Germline values: CDR1 MNHEY, CDR2 SMNVEV (reference sequence). This CDR3 is built from 13 residues. The V and J ends lost 6 bases and 3 bases respectively, with 9 bases between them. CDR3 sequence reads: CASRTTFNQPQHF. The CDR3 DNA reads as TGTGCCAGCAGGACAACGTTCAATCAGCCCCAGCATTTT.

This clone was seen only a few times. The chain joins TRBV4-1 to TRBJ1-6; 7 nucleotides match TRBD1. V gave up 4 bases and J gave up 10 bases; unmatched junction bases: 7. This CDR3 has 14 residues. Germline CDR1 is MGHRA and CDR2 is YSYEKL. This chain's CDR3 is CASSPRQGGSPLHF. DNA of the CDR3: TGCGCCAGCAGCCCGCGACAGGGAGGCTCACCCCTCCACTTT.

This clone is medium-sized (0.01 to 0.1%) within its sample. The chain is built from TRBV2 and TRBJ2-7; 8 bases agree with TRBD2. From germline, CDR1 is SNHLY and CDR2 FYNNEI. The CDR3 consists of 13 residues. The V segment lost 7 bases and the J segment 2 bases; nucleotides outside the gene matches: 4. CDR3 sequence (DNA): TGTGCCAGCAAAGGTAGCGGGACCTACGAGCAGTACTTC. Its translation: CASKGSGTYEQYF.

The J gene is TRBJ2-1, the V gene TRBV7-9; perhaps TRBD2 as D (6 bases). The CDR3 runs 13 residues. Germline CDR1 reads SEHNR; CDR2 reads FQNEAQ (reference sequence). CDR3 amino acids: CVISDGSDNEQFF. In DNA, the CDR3 is TGTGTTATATCTGACGGGAGTGACAATGAGCAGTTCTTC.

The chain uses TRBV30 and TRBJ1-2; D remains ambiguous. Germline V gene sequence: CDR1 GTSNPN, CDR2 SVGIG (reference sequence). The CDR3 is 10 residues long. V lost 8 bases and J 8 bases, leaving 12 bases between the germline ends. In nucleotides, the CDR3 is TGTGCCAGCCGGGTGGAGGGCTACACCTTC. Translating it yields CASRVEGYTF.

The rearrangement uses TRBV5-1 and TRBJ2-2; D gene uncertain. CDR1 and CDR2 (germline): SGHRS, YFSETQ. The V and J ends lost 5 bases and 7 bases respectively, with 12 bases between them. The CDR3 loop spans 13 amino acids. The CDR3 region has the DNA TGCGCCAGCAGAGATATTAGCAACGGGGAGCTGTTTTTT. Translation: CASRDISNGELFF.

V and J are TRBV6-5 and TRBJ1-3, with 8 bases aligning to TRBD1. CDR3 size: 13 residues. V was pared by 6 bases and J by 2 bases, with 0 bases of the junction left unmatched. Germline CDR1 MNHEY, CDR2 SVGAGI. The CDR3 loop reads CASRDRAGNTIYF. Written as DNA, the CDR3 is TGTGCCAGCAGGGACAGGGCTGGAAACACCATATATTTT.

This clone was observed a handful of times. The rearrangement links TRBV7-6 to TRBJ1-1; D unresolved. This CDR3 comprises 15 residues. Trimming took off 3 bases at V and 6 bases at J, with 17 bases between the two ends. CDR1 SGHVS and CDR2 FNYEAQ come from the germline V gene. The CDR3 here is CASSLDRAGRAEAFF. As DNA, the CDR3 is TGTGCCAGCAGCTTGGACCGAGCCGGGAGGGCTGAAGCTTTCTTT.

The chain carries TRBV25-1 and TRBJ2-2; no reliable D call. The CDR3 has 17 amino acids. The ends were cut back, 3 bases at V and 0 bases at J, with 14 bases in the middle. Germline V CDR1 and CDR2: MGHDK, SYGVNS. As DNA, the CDR3 is TGTGCCAGCAGTGAGGGTTTAGCAGACTCGAACACCGGGGAGCTGTTTTTT. Its protein is CASSEGLADSNTGELFF.

V and J are TRBV6-5 and TRBJ1-3, with unresolved D. Trimming removed 2 bases at V and 1 base at J, with 9 bases between. Per germline, CDR1 MNHEY and CDR2 SVGAGI. The CDR3 sequence is 15 residues long. CDR3 in amino acids: CASSYGSQSGNTIYF. The CDR3, as DNA: TGTGCCAGCAGTTACGGCTCACAGTCTGGAAACACCATATATTTT.

The chain joins TRBV12-1 to TRBJ1-2; the tabulated D call, TRBD1, remains unverified against the DNA. TRBV12-1 is termed a pseudogene. The CDR3 sequence is 13 residues long. The chain's CDR3 is CASSLRTAYGYTF. The CDR3 DNA reads as TGTGCCAGCAGCTTACGGACAGCTTATGGCTACACCTTC.

The chain employs TRBV30 and TRBJ1-1; 7 nucleotides agree with TRBD1. Per the germline V gene, CDR1 is GTSNPN and CDR2 is SVGIG (reference sequence). The CDR3 loop spans 15 amino acids. After removal of 1 base from V and 1 base from J, the junction contained 6 bases not matched to a gene. The CDR3 DNA reads as TGTGCCTGGAGTGGCGCGGGACAGTCGAACACTGAAGCTTTCTTT. Its translation: CAWSGAGQSNTEAFF.

The rearrangement uses TRBV25-1 and TRBJ2-6; possibly TRBD2 for D (6 bases). V gave up 5 bases and J gave up 2 bases, with 10 bases separating them. From germline, CDR1 is MGHDK and CDR2 SYGVNS. The CDR3 contains 15 residues. CDR3 sequence (DNA): TGTGCCAGCAGTACACCGGGGGCTGGGGCCAACGTCCTGACTTTC. Its translation: CASSTPGAGANVLTF. The full variable domain, its missing parts supplied by reference TRBV25-1 and TRBJ2-6, is EADIYQTPRYLVIGTGKKITLECSQTMGHDKMYWYQQDPGMELHLIHYSYGVNSTEKGDLSSESTVSRIRTEHFPLTLESARPSHTSQYLCASSTPGAGANVLTFGAGSRLTVL.

V usage is TRBV30 and J usage is TRBJ1-2, with 7 bases identical to TRBD1. Germline lookup yields CDR1 GTSNPN and CDR2 SVGIG (reference sequence). V trimming: 1 base; J trimming: 8 bases; junction bases outside the gene matches: 7. The length of the CDR3 is 13 residues. CDR3 amino acids: CAWSDTGAGGYTF. CDR3 DNA sequence: TGTGCCTGGAGTGATACAGGGGCAGGAGGCTACACCTTC.

The V and J genes are TRBV29-1 and TRBJ1-2; 7 bases match TRBD1. This CDR3 region has 12 residues. Per germline, CDR1 SQVTM and CDR2 ANQGSEA. Losses at the gene ends were 5 bases for V and 8 bases for J; bases not matched to a gene: 8. CDR3 sequence: CSVPRTGVGYTF. Here the CDR3 DNA reads TGCAGCGTTCCACGTACAGGGGTCGGCTACACCTTC. The variable domain in full, with the rest retrieved from reference TRBV29-1 and TRBJ1-2, is SAVISQKPSRDICQRGTSLTIQCQVDSQVTMMFWYRQQPGQSLTLIATANQGSEATYESGFVIDKFPISRPNLTFSTLTVSNMSPEDSSIYLCSVPRTGVGYTFGSGTRLTVV.

The V gene is TRBV9, the J gene TRBJ2-2, with D possibly matching TRBD1 (8 bases). The V end lost 2 bases, the J end lost 4 bases, and 15 bases lay between the germline ends. The CDR3 consists of 16 residues. CDR1 is SGDLS and CDR2 is YYNGEE in the germline V gene. CDR3 DNA: TGTGCCAGCAGCGTCACAGGGGGGGCGGTCACCGGGGAGCTGTTTTTT. It translates to CASSVTGGAVTGELFF. The variable domain in full, with the rest retrieved from reference TRBV9 and TRBJ2-2, is DSGVTQTPKHLITATGQRVTLRCSPRSGDLSVYWYQQSLDQGLQFLIQYYNGEERAKGNILERFSAQQFPDLHSELNLSSLELGDSALYFCASSVTGGAVTGELFFGEGSRLTVL.